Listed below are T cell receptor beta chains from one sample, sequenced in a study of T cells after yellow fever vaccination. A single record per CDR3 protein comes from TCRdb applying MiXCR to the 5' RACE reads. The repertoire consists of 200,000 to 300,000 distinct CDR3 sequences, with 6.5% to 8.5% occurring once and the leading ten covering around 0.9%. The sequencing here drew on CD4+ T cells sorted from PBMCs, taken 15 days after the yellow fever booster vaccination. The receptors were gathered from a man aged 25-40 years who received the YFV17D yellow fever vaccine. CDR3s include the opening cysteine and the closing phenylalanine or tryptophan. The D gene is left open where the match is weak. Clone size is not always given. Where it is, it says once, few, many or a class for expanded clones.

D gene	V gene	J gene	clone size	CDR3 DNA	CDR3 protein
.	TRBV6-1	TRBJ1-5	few	TGTGCCAGCAGCATACATAGCAATCAGCCCCAGCATTTT	CASSIHSNQPQHF
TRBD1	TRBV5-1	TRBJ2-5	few	TGCGCCAGCAGCGAGCAACAGGGGGCAGAGACCCAGTACTTC	CASSEQQGAETQYF
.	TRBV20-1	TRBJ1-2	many	TGCAGTGCTAGAGGCGGAAGGACAGTTGATGGCTACACCTTC	CSARGGRTVDGYTF
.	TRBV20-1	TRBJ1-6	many	TGCAGTGCTAGAATCGACACCCTGAGCTCCTATAATTCACCCCTCCACTTT	CSARIDTLSSYNSPLHF
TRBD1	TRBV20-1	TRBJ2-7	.	TGCAGTGCTGAAATTCGGACAGGAGCCTACGAGCAGTACTTC	CSAEIRTGAYEQYF
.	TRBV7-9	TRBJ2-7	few	TGTGCCAGCAGCTTAGGGCTAGCCGGCGAGCAGTACTTC	CASSLGLAGEQYF
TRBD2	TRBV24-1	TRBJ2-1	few	TGTGCCACCAGTGAGGTAGCCGCTAGCGGGAGGGCCGGGTCCTACAATGAGCAGTTCTTC	CATSEVAASGRAGSYNEQFF
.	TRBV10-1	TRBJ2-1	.	TGCGCCAGCAGTGAGGGGATGTTGGATGAGCAGTTCTTC	CASSEGMLDEQFF
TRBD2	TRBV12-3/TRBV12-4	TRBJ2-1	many	TGTGCCAGCAGTGGGGGGACTAGTTCTTACAATGAGCAGTTCTTC	CASSGGTSSYNEQFF
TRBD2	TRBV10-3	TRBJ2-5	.	TGTGCCACCTCATCACTAGCGGACCAAGAGACCCAGTACTTC	CATSSLADQETQYF
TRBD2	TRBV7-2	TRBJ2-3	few	TGTGCCAGCAGTCTAAGGTCTAGCGGGAGTGATACGCAGTATTTT	CASSLRSSGSDTQYF
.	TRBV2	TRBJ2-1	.	TGTGCCAGCAGTGAGAGAGGTTTCAATGAGCAGTTCTTC	CASSERGFNEQFF
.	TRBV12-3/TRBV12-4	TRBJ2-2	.	TGTGCCAGCAGACAGGGAGCGGGCGGGGAGCTGTTTTTT	CASRQGAGGELFF
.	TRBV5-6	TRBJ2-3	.	TGTGCCAGCAGCTTGGCCGGAATAGGCACAGATACGCAGTATTTT	CASSLAGIGTDTQYF
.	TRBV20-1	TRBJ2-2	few	TGCAGTGCTAGAATCGGGGGAATAACCGGGGAGCTGTTTTTT	CSARIGGITGELFF
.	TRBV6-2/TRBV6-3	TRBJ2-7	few	TGTGCCAGCAGGCTTGGAGGGGGCTCCTACGAGCAGTACTTC	CASRLGGGSYEQYF
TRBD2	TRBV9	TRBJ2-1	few	TGTGCCAGCACGCGGCTAGCGGGGGGAAATGAGCAGTTCTTC	CASTRLAGGNEQFF
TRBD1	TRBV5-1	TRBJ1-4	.	TGCGCCAGCAGCTTCACAGGGGGAAATGAAAAACTGTTTTTT	CASSFTGGNEKLFF
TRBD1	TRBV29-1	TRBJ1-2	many	TGCAGCGTTGGAGGGGGCGCTCAGGGCTACACCTTC	CSVGGGAQGYTF
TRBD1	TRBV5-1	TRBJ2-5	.	TGCGCCAGCAGCTTACAGGGGATACGAGAGACCCAGTACTTC	CASSLQGIRETQYF
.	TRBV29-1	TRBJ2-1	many	TGCAGCGTTGAAGATCCCACGGAGAGCTCCTACAATGAGCAGTTCTTC	CSVEDPTESSYNEQFF
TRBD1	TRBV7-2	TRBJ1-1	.	TGTGCCAGCAGCTATCTGGGACAGGGGTGGACTGAAGCTTTCTTT	CASSYLGQGWTEAFF
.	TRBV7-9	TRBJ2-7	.	TGTGCCAGCAGCTCCCGGGACCCCCTAGACGAGCAGTACTTC	CASSSRDPLDEQYF
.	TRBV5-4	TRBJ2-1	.	TGTGCCAGCAGCTTGTCCGAGACTAAGGGAAAGCCGTTCTTC	CASSLSETKGKPFF
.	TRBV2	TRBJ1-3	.	TGTGCCAGCAGGCTGGACAGCCCTGGAAACACCATATATTTT	CASRLDSPGNTIYF
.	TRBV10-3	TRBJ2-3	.	TGTGCCATCAGTAGGGCTAGCGGCACAGATACGCAGTATTTT	CAISRASGTDTQYF
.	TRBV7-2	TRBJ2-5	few	TGTGCCAGCAGCTTTTCGTACCAAGAGACCCAGTACTTC	CASSFSYQETQYF
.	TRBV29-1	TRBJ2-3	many	TGCAGCGTTGAACACCAAGCGCAGTATTTT	CSVEHQAQYF
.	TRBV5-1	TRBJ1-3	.	TGCGCCAGCAGCGATCGTCAGAGCTCTGGAAACACCATATATTTT	CASSDRQSSGNTIYF
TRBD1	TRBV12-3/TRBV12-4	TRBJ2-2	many	TGTGCCAGCAGGGCGGACAGGGACACCGGGGAGCTGTTTTTT	CASRADRDTGELFF
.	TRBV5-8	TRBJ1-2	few	TGTGCCAGCAGCTTGTTTGGGGCTAACTATGGCTACACCTTC	CASSLFGANYGYTF
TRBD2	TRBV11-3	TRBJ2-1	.	TGTGCCAGCAGCAAAGGGACTAGCGGCCTCAATGAGCAGTTCTTC	CASSKGTSGLNEQFF
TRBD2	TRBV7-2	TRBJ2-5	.	TGTGCCAGCAGCCTCCCGACTAGCGGGAAAGAGACCCAGTACTTC	CASSLPTSGKETQYF
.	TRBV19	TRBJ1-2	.	TGTGCCAGTAGTATACTTTCAGGGCGCGGCTACACCTTC	CASSILSGRGYTF
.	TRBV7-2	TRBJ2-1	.	TGTGCCAGCAGCTCCCCCGACTTAGGGCAGTTCTTC	CASSSPDLGQFF
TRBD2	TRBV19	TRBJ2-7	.	TGTGCCAGTAGTATTGCGTTGCGGGAGAGGAACGAGCAGTACTTC	CASSIALRERNEQYF
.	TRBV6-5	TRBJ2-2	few	TGTGCCAGCAGTTACGATCTTCCCGGGGAGCTGTTTTTT	CASSYDLPGELFF
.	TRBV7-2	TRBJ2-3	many	TGTGCCAGCAGCTTCGTCGGAGACCTCACAGATACGCAGTATTTT	CASSFVGDLTDTQYF
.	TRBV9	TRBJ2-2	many	TGTGCCAGCAGCGTAGCGGGGCCCGGGGAGCTGTTTTTT	CASSVAGPGELFF
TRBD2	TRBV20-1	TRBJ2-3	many	TGCAGCACGAGCGGGAGGGCGTCAGATACGCAGTATTTT	CSTSGRASDTQYF
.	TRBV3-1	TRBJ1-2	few	TGTGCCAGCAGCCAAGGTCTAACCGTCATTAACCCCTATGGCTACACCTTC	CASSQGLTVINPYGYTF
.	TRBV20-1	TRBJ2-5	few	TGCAGTGCTAGAATACAGGGAGGGGAAGAGACCCAGTACTTC	CSARIQGGEETQYF
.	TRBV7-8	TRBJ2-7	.	TGTGCCAGCAGCCCGACAGGCCACTACGAGCAGTACTTC	CASSPTGHYEQYF
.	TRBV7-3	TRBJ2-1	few	TGTGCCAGCAGTCCCCCGGGGCGCTCCTACAATGAGCAGTTCTTC	CASSPPGRSYNEQFF
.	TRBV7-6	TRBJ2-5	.	TGTGCCAGCAGCCCCCCGGACAGCTACGGGGGGGAGACCCAGTACTTC	CASSPPDSYGGETQYF
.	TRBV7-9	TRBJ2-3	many	TGTGCCAGCAGCTCCCAATTAGCGGCCCGGGCAGATACGCAGTATTTT	CASSSQLAARADTQYF
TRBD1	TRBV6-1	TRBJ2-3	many	TGTGCCAGCAGACCCCGACAGGGGGGCTTAGGAGATACGCAGTATTTT	CASRPRQGGLGDTQYF
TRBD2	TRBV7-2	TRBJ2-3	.	TGTGCCAGCAGGGATAGGGGACTAGCGTCCACAGATACGCAGTATTTT	CASRDRGLASTDTQYF
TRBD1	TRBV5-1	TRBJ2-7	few	TGCGCCAGCAGCCCGGCTGGGGCAGGGGGCTCCGAGCAGTACTTC	CASSPAGAGGSEQYF
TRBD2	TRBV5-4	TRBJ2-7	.	TGTGCCAGCAGCCGTAGCGGGACCTCTGGGCAGTACTTC	CASSRSGTSGQYF
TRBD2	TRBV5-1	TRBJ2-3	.	TGCGCCAGCAGCTTGGGCCGGGCGGGAGTAGGGAATACGCAGTATTTT	CASSLGRAGVGNTQYF
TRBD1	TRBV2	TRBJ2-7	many	TGTGCCAGCAGTGGGCGGACAGGGAGTTTCTACGAGCAGTACTTC	CASSGRTGSFYEQYF
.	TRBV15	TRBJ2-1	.	TGTGCCACCAGCATAGGTAGAGACATCTCCTACAATGAGCAGTTCTTC	CATSIGRDISYNEQFF
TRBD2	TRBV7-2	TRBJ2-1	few	TGTGCCAGCACTAGCGGGGGATACAATGAGCAGTTCTTC	CASTSGGYNEQFF
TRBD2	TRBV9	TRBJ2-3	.	TGTGCCAGCAGCGTTCGAGGGAGGGGCACAGATACGCAGTATTTT	CASSVRGRGTDTQYF
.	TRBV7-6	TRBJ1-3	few	TGTGCCAGCAGCTCCGGTACTGCGAGCTCTGGAAACACCATATATTTT	CASSSGTASSGNTIYF
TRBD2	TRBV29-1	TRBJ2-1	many	TGCAGCGTTGTCGGGGGCCTAGCGGGAGGTATCTCCCGGATTCACAATGAGCAGTTCTTC	CSVVGGLAGGISRIHNEQFF
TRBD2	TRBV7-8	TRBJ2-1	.	TGTGCCAGCAGCCGGAGGGTTAGCGGGAGCGATTCCTACAATGAGCAGTTCTTC	CASSRRVSGSDSYNEQFF
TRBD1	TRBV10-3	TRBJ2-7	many	TGTGCCATCAGTGAGACAGGGGTTTCCAGCGAGCAGTACTTC	CAISETGVSSEQYF
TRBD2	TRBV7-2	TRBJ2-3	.	TGTGCCAGCAGCGCGTCTCGAGGCGGGGGGGGGGCAGATACGCAGTATTTT	CASSASRGGGGADTQYF